Each of the 6 T cell receptor beta chains below was sequenced from the same sample in a study of blood T cell repertoires in COVID-19. Clones were read by immunoSEQ multiplex PCR, and TCRdb kept only the in-frame ones, dropping some. Of about 300,000 clones in the sample, around 87% were seen once. Sample: PBMCs or T cells enriched from blood (not recorded which). These receptors were obtained from a young woman with acute COVID-19.

The chain combines TRBV28 with TRBJ1-2; D is unclear. Per germline, CDR1 MDHEN and CDR2 SYDVKM. The germline V and J ends were trimmed by 5 bases and 5 bases, with 12 bases remaining between them. The CDR3 runs to 13 residues. The CDR3 protein is CASSPQTGYGYTF. CDR3 nucleotide sequence: TGTGCCAGCAGTCCTCAGACGGGTTATGGCTACACCTTC.

The chain couples TRBV2 to TRBJ2-7; TRBD2 agrees at 16 bases. CDR3 length equals 19 residues. CDR1 and CDR2 from the germline V gene are SNHLY and FYNNEI. The trim removed 7 bases at V and 3 bases at J, leaving 15 bases unmatched. CDR3 loop: CASTVEDWGLAGGFYEQYF. In DNA, the CDR3 is TGTGCCAGCACCGTTGAGGACTGGGGACTAGCGGGAGGGTTCTACGAGCAGTACTTC.

V and J are TRBV19 and TRBJ2-7; 8 positions agree with TRBD1. The V segment lost 5 bases and the J segment 5 bases; nucleotides outside the gene matches: 5. Germline CDR1 is LNHDA and CDR2 is SQIVND (reference sequence). This CDR3 comprises 13 residues. The CDR3 bases are TGTGCCAGTAGTTGGGGGACAGGAGACGAGCAGTACTTC. Its translation: CASSWGTGDEQYF.

CDR3 nucleotides: TGTGCCAGCAGCCCGGTATTAGGGGACAGCTATGGCTACACCTTC. Translating gives CASSPVLGDSYGYTF. The chain recombines TRBV7-2 with TRBJ1-2; 7 positions match TRBD1. This CDR3 spans 15 amino acids. Germline values: CDR1 SGHTA, CDR2 FQGNSA. Trimming took 5 bases from V and 4 from J; bases not matched to a gene: 10.

V is TRBV19 and J is TRBJ1-1; D is unclear. From germline, CDR1 is LNHDA and CDR2 SQIVND (reference sequence). Trimming pared 2 bases from V and 4 bases from J, leaving 11 bases between. The CDR3 is 14 amino acids. As DNA, the CDR3 is TGTGCCAGTAGTATATCCTCCAGAATCACTGAAGCTTTCTTT. This codes for CASSISSRITEAFF.

The chain couples TRBV27 to TRBJ2-7; D possibly corresponds to TRBD1 (6 bases). V lost 11 bases, J lost 0 bases, and 17 bases lay in between. CDR1 MNHEY and CDR2 SMNVEV come from the germline V gene (reference sequence). This CDR3 is 14 amino acids long. This CDR3 reads CASLATGGSYEQYF. CDR3 bases: TGTGCCTCCCTCGCGACAGGTGGCTCCTACGAGCAGTACTTC.